Presented here are 31 T cell receptor beta chains from one specimen sequenced in a study of OX40 agonist ivuxolimab in advanced cancers. The repertoire was sequenced with immunoSEQ multiplex PCR; TCRdb's copy has only in-frame clones and lacks some. The sample lists 95,000 to 150,000 clones; 85% to 95% were seen once. This sample comprised CD4+ or CD8+ T cells sorted from blood, obtained in a trial of the OX40 agonist ivuxolimab. These receptor sequences come from an adult with an advanced solid tumor such as melanoma, head and neck, liver or kidney cancer.

The genes are TRBV7-2 and TRBJ2-3, with D possibly called TRBD1 or TRBD2 (5 bases each). The ends were cut back, 5 bases at V and 0 bases at J, with 15 bases in the middle. Per the germline V gene, CDR1 is SGHTA and CDR2 is FQGNSA. The CDR3 spans 16 residues. The CDR3 spells CASSPIPGPSTDTQYF. The CDR3 nucleotides are TGTGCCAGCAGCCCTATCCCGGGACCTAGCACAGATACGCAGTATTTT.

This chain joins TRBV18 and TRBJ2-7; D is perhaps TRBD1 or TRBD2 (7 bases each). The V and J ends lost 4 bases and 6 bases respectively, with 22 bases between them. The CDR3 covers 16 residues. Looked up from germline, CDR1 is KGHSH and CDR2 is LQKENI. The CDR3 reads CASSLFTREAGGEQYF. The DNA for the CDR3 is TGTGCCAGCTCACTTTTCACACGGGAGGCAGGGGGCGAGCAGTACTTC. Variable domain in full (rest from reference TRBV18 and TRBJ2-7): NAGVMQNPRHLVRRRGQEARLRCSPMKGHSHVYWYRQLPEEGLKFMVYLQKENIIDESGMPKERFSAEFPKEGPSILRIQQVVRGDSAAYFCASSLFTREAGGEQYFGPGTRLTVT.

The chain joins TRBV19 to TRBJ2-3; D remains ambiguous. The V gene's germline CDR1 is LNHDA and CDR2 SQIVND (reference sequence). The length of the CDR3 is 12 residues. V gave up 3 bases and J gave up 9 bases, with 10 bases separating them. CDR3 bases: TGTGCCAGTAGTATTAAACGCGAGACGCAGTATTTT. Translated: CASSIKRETQYF.

The chain links TRBV14 to TRBJ2-7; no reliable D call. CDR1 SGHDN and CDR2 FVKESK come from the germline V gene. The V end was cut by 1 base, the J end by 6 bases, with 7 bases between. The CDR3 covers 12 residues. The CDR3 protein is CASSQVHGEQYF. CDR3 sequence (DNA): TGTGCCAGCAGCCAAGTCCACGGCGAGCAGTACTTC. Filled out from reference TRBV14 and TRBJ2-7, the complete variable domain reads EAGVTQFPSHSVIEKGQTVTLRCDPISGHDNLYWYRRVMGKEIKFLLHFVKESKQDESGMPNNRFLAERTGGTYSTLKVQPAELEDSGVYFCASSQVHGEQYFGPGTRLTVT.

This chain links TRBV18 with TRBJ2-5, with 10 bases matching TRBD2. V trimming: 3 bases; J trimming: 4 bases; junction bases outside the gene matches: 5. The CDR3 has 15 amino acids. From germline, CDR1 is KGHSH and CDR2 LQKENI. The CDR3 DNA reads as TGTGCCAGCTCACCTCTAGCGGGAGACCCAGAGACCCAGTACTTC. It specifies CASSPLAGDPETQYF.

This sequence joins TRBV10-3 and TRBJ2-3; D possibly corresponds to TRBD1 (6 bases). Germline values: CDR1 ENHRY, CDR2 SYGVKD. The ends were cut back, 2 bases at V and 6 bases at J, with 21 bases in the middle. The CDR3 totals 17 residues. The CDR3 here is CAISEVELQGLKDTQYF. CDR3 DNA: TGTGCCATCAGTGAGGTAGAGTTACAGGGTCTAAAGGATACGCAGTATTTT.

The gene calls are TRBV4-1 and TRBJ1-2; tentative D call: TRBD1 (5 bases). Germline V gene sequence: CDR1 MGHRA, CDR2 YSYEKL. The CDR3 runs 13 residues. The V end was cut by 3 bases, the J end by 5 bases, with 10 bases between. The CDR3 sequence is CASSHGRVYGYTF. CDR3 sequence (DNA): TGCGCCAGCAGCCACGGCAGGGTTTATGGCTACACCTTC.

The chain couples TRBV14 to TRBJ1-3; no definite D call. V lost 1 base and J 0 bases, leaving 22 bases between the germline ends. CDR1 is SGHDN and CDR2 is FVKESK in the germline V gene. The CDR3 consists of 20 residues. CDR3 bases: TGTGCCAGCAGCCAAGGAAGAGTAGCGGGCAGGTCAAACTCTGGAAACACCATATATTTT. This codes for CASSQGRVAGRSNSGNTIYF.

The chain has TRBV9 and TRBJ2-5; no definite D call. CDR3 length: 14 amino acids. The germline V and J ends were trimmed by 0 bases and 5 bases, with 11 bases remaining between them. CDR1 is SGDLS, CDR2 YYNGEE, per germline. The CDR3 protein is CASSVGRSRETQYF. CDR3 DNA sequence: TGTGCCAGCAGCGTAGGCAGGAGCCGGGAGACCCAGTACTTC. The entire variable domain, with the rest obtained from reference TRBV9 and TRBJ2-5, is as follows: DSGVTQTPKHLITATGQRVTLRCSPRSGDLSVYWYQQSLDQGLQFLIQYYNGEERAKGNILERFSAQQFPDLHSELNLSSLELGDSALYFCASSVGRSRETQYFGPGTRLLVL.

This clone occurred once. This chain links TRBV21-1 with TRBJ2-1; TRBD1 is the table's D call and was not checked against the DNA. TRBV21-1 is a documented pseudogene. This CDR3 is built from 18 residues. For the CDR3, the DNA is TGTGCCAGCAGCAAAGAGGGGGGGGACAGGGAAGGGTACAATGAGCAGTTCTTC. Amino acids: CASSKEGGDREGYNEQFF.

The chain's CDR3 is CATRTGLTPNNEQFF. CDR3 nucleotide sequence: TGTGCCACACGGACAGGCCTTACTCCTAACAATGAGCAGTTCTTC. This chain links TRBV19 with TRBJ2-1, with 7 bases matching TRBD1. The CDR3 totals 15 residues. Germline-derived CDR1 and CDR2 are LNHDA and SQIVND (reference sequence). V shed 10 bases, J shed 5 bases, and the junction held 14 bases outside the gene matches. Filled out from reference TRBV19 and TRBJ2-1, the complete variable domain reads DGGITQSPKYLFRKEGQNVTLSCEQNLNHDAMYWYRQDPGQGLRLIYYSQIVNDFQKGDIAEGYSVSREKKESFPLTVTSAQKNPTAFYLCATRTGLTPNNEQFFGPGTRLTVL.

The chain uses TRBV5-1 and TRBJ2-3; D remains unclear. This CDR3 contains 11 residues. V was shortened by 4 bases and J by 4 bases, with 4 bases between the two germline ends. Germline V gene lookup returns CDR1 SGHRS and CDR2 YFSETQ. As DNA, the CDR3 is TGCGCCAGCAGCGGGGCAGATACGCAGTATTTT. It codes for CASSGADTQYF.

The chain has TRBV28 and TRBJ2-5; tentatively, D is TRBD1 (5 bases). The CDR3 covers 13 residues. The V end was cut by 5 bases, the J end by 5 bases, with 12 bases between. Germline lookup yields CDR1 MDHEN and CDR2 SYDVKM. Written as DNA, the CDR3 is TGTGCCAGCAGTGACGGACAACGGGAGACCCAGTACTTC. The encoded protein is CASSDGQRETQYF.

This chain connects TRBV28 to TRBJ2-1; D is possibly TRBD1 or TRBD2 (6 bases each). The CDR3 is 14 residues long. CDR1 and CDR2 from the germline V gene are MDHEN and SYDVKM. With 6 bases removed from V and 7 bases from J, the gap between germline ends came to 16 bases. The CDR3 DNA is TGTGCCAGCAGCTCCCTGGGGGGCGGGAATGAGCAGTTCTTC. Translating it yields CASSSLGGGNEQFF.

The rearrangement uses TRBV5-4 and TRBJ2-1; perhaps TRBD2 as D (5 bases). Germline V lookup: CDR1 SGHNT, CDR2 YYREEE (reference sequence). The length of the CDR3 is 15 residues. Trimming removed 4 bases at V and 3 bases at J, with 14 bases between. The CDR3 spells CASSGGLPLYNEQFF. CDR3 DNA sequence: TGTGCCAGCAGCGGAGGACTGCCTCTCTACAATGAGCAGTTCTTC.

The chain combines TRBV28 with TRBJ1-4, with 7 bases identical to TRBD1. This CDR3 contains 13 residues. Germline lookup yields CDR1 MDHEN and CDR2 SYDVKM. The V gene end was trimmed by 6 bases and the J gene end by 7 bases; junction bases not matched to a gene: 5. As DNA, the CDR3 is TGTGCCAGCAGGCGACAGGGTGCTGAAAAACTGTTTTTT. As protein: CASRRQGAEKLFF.

The chain links TRBV6-1 to TRBJ2-7; D remains ambiguous. CDR1 and CDR2 (germline): MNHNS, SASEGT. V was shortened by 6 bases and J by 3 bases, with 9 bases between the two germline ends. This CDR3 contains 12 residues. The CDR3 loop is CASRKDGYEQYF. CDR3 sequence (DNA): TGTGCCAGCAGAAAGGACGGCTACGAGCAGTACTTC.

This clone was picked up one time. This rearrangement joins TRBV19 to TRBJ2-7; D unresolved. This CDR3 contains 15 residues. Deletions cut 1 base from V and 3 bases from J, with 13 bases between. From germline, CDR1 is LNHDA and CDR2 SQIVND (reference sequence). The CDR3 spells CASSIAGQALYEQYF. CDR3 sequence (DNA): TGTGCCAGTAGTATAGCCGGCCAGGCGCTCTACGAGCAGTACTTC.

The chain carries TRBV30 and TRBJ1-1, with D unclear. The CDR3 extends over 14 amino acids. V lost 4 bases, J lost 1 base, and 13 bases lay in between. Germline CDR1 reads GTSNPN; CDR2 reads SVGIG (reference sequence). In DNA form, the CDR3 reads TGTGCCTGGACTTTCCCCCGTCCGAACACTGAAGCTTTCTTT. It encodes CAWTFPRPNTEAFF.

This clone was recorded only once. The CDR3 here is CASSYRASTNEKLFF. The CDR3 bases are TGTGCCAGCAGTTACCGGGCCTCGACTAATGAAAAACTGTTTTTT. The genes are TRBV27 and TRBJ1-4; no firm D call. The V gene lost 4 bases and the J gene lost 2 bases, with 11 bases spanning the gap. The V gene's germline CDR1 is MNHEY and CDR2 SMNVEV (reference sequence). The CDR3 covers 15 residues.

The chain joins TRBV5-4 to TRBJ1-2; tentatively, D is TRBD1 (5 bases). V was trimmed by 5 bases and J by 2 bases, leaving 19 bases between them. The CDR3 contains 16 residues. Germline loops: CDR1 SGHNT, CDR2 YYREEE (reference sequence). As DNA, the CDR3 is TGTGCCAGCAGGAATCCGGGACTCCCTCTAAACTATGGCTACACCTTC. Translating it yields CASRNPGLPLNYGYTF.

The J gene is TRBJ2-7, the V gene TRBV9; TRBD1 is a possible D gene (5 bases). The CDR3 sequence is 13 residues long. The germline CDR1 and CDR2 sequences are SGDLS and YYNGEE. V shed 0 bases and J shed 5 bases, with 9 bases lying between them. The CDR3 spells CASSVVWTNEQYF. Written as DNA, the CDR3 is TGTGCCAGCAGCGTAGTTTGGACAAACGAGCAGTACTTC.

The chain links TRBV5-1 to TRBJ2-3; D tentatively reads TRBD1 or TRBD2 (5 bases each). The length of the CDR3 is 15 residues. V was cut by 4 bases and J by 2 bases, with 14 bases left in between. Germline CDR1 reads SGHRS; CDR2 reads YFSETQ. The CDR3 is CASSQIPGPTDTQYF. The DNA of the CDR3 is TGCGCCAGCAGCCAGATCCCGGGGCCCACAGATACGCAGTATTTT.

This sequence joins TRBV7-9 and TRBJ2-3, with a possible D match to TRBD2 (5 bases). The V end lost 2 bases, the J end lost 3 bases, and 12 bases lay between the germline ends. The CDR3 covers 15 residues. The germline CDR1 and CDR2 sequences are SEHNR and FQNEAQ (reference sequence). The CDR3 DNA sequence: TGTGCCAGCAGCTTACGGGGTGAGAGGACAGATACGCAGTATTTT. It codes for CASSLRGERTDTQYF.

The CDR3 nucleotides are TGTGCCAGCAGTTTGAGGGCAGGGGGCTTTCGGGGCTACACCTTC. Residues: CASSLRAGGFRGYTF. V gene TRBV28 combines with J gene TRBJ1-2; TRBD1 matches at 8 bases. Germline assignment: CDR1 MDHEN and CDR2 SYDVKM. This CDR3 contains 15 residues. Unmatched junction bases numbered 11, after V lost 3 bases and J lost 8 bases.

The chain couples TRBV7-9 to TRBJ1-5, with D tentatively TRBD1 (5 bases). Trimming left V 5 bases short and J 4 bases short, with 12 bases between. The CDR3 has 14 amino acids. Germline assignment: CDR1 SEHNR and CDR2 FQNEAQ (reference sequence). CDR3 sequence: CASSPSGPNQPQHF. CDR3 nucleotide sequence: TGTGCCAGCAGCCCGTCGGGGCCTAATCAGCCCCAGCATTTT.

The V call is TRBV4-3, the J call TRBJ2-3; 7 bases fit TRBD2. Germline V lookup: CDR1 LGHNA, CDR2 YSLEER. After removal of 0 bases from V and 8 bases from J, the junction contained 11 bases not matched to a gene. This CDR3 has 16 residues. The CDR3 DNA reads TGCGCCAGCAGCCAAGAGGGGGGGAACCTGCCGGTTACGCAGTATTTT. Encoded protein: CASSQEGGNLPVTQYF.

This rearrangement joins TRBV4-2 to TRBJ2-3, with TRBD1 as a possible D gene (5 bases). The CDR3 length is 14 residues. Looked up from germline, CDR1 is LGHNA and CDR2 is YNFKEQ. Trimming shortened V by 4 bases and J by 5 bases, and 13 bases separated the two germline ends. The CDR3 DNA reads as TGTGCCAGCAGCCTCCAAGGGGAAGGAGATACGCAGTATTTT. It specifies CASSLQGEGDTQYF.

The chain employs TRBV30 and TRBJ1-4, with D possibly being TRBD1 (6 bases). The CDR3 is made up of 15 amino acids. Germline values: CDR1 GTSNPN, CDR2 SVGIG (reference sequence). Trimming pared 2 bases from V and 2 bases from J, leaving 12 bases between. CDR3 protein: CAWSPRGGTNEKLFF. The CDR3 coding sequence is TGTGCCTGGAGTCCCAGGGGCGGGACTAATGAAAAACTGTTTTTT.

This chain joins TRBV6-5 and TRBJ2-2; D may be TRBD2 (7 bases). Per germline, CDR1 MNHEY and CDR2 SVGAGI. There are 14 residues in the CDR3. The V gene lost 8 bases and the J gene lost 3 bases, with 13 bases spanning the gap. In DNA form, the CDR3 reads TGTGCCAGCCTGAGGGGGGGCCACACCGGGGAGCTGTTTTTT. Translating gives CASLRGGHTGELFF.

This chain's CDR3 is CASSPQNLVQETQYF. The CDR3, as DNA: TGTGCCAGCAGCCCCCAGAATCTAGTCCAAGAGACCCAGTACTTC. The rearrangement joins TRBV7-8 to TRBJ2-5; the D is unclear. Trimming shortened V by 5 bases and J by 1 base, and 14 bases separated the two germline ends. From germline, CDR1 is SGHVS and CDR2 FQNEAQ. The CDR3 spans 15 residues.